A selection of T cell receptor beta chains follows, all from one sample in a study of cytomegalovirus exposure and HLA in healthy donors. Assay: immunoSEQ multiplex PCR; the TCRdb copy retains only in-frame clones and omits some. The data show around 130,000 clones, with 77% seen just once and 5.8% held by the top ten. Sequencing was done on a sample of PBMCs. Receptors originate from a man aged 18 to 29 in good health and CMV-seropositive. Each CDR3 is given with its conserved first and last residue. D genes are given only for firm matches. The size entry is marked missing in some rows and otherwise reads once, few, many or a size class.

CDR3aa,CDR3nt,j_gene,v_gene,abundance,d_gene
CASTQGGGANEQYF,TGTGCCAGCACCCAAGGGGGGGGCGCGAACGAGCAGTACTTC,TRBJ2-7,TRBV6-5,-,-
CASSPAGGHYEQYF,TGTGCCAGTAGTCCGGCGGGGGGCCACTACGAGCAGTACTTC,TRBJ2-7,TRBV19,-,TRBD2
CASSSRQGATDTQYF,TGTGCCAGCAGCTCCCGACAGGGGGCAACAGATACGCAGTATTTT,TRBJ2-3,TRBV7-6,-,TRBD1
CASSFEGAETQYF,TGCGCCAGCAGCTTTGAGGGAGCAGAGACCCAGTACTTC,TRBJ2-5,TRBV5-1,-,-
CASSQRGAGYNEQFF,TGTGCCAGCAGTCAACGGGGGGCGGGCTACAATGAGCAGTTCTTC,TRBJ2-1,TRBV6-1,-,-
CASSFLAGGPPFF,TGTGCCAGCAGCTTCCTAGCGGGAGGGCCCCCGTTCTTC,TRBJ2-1,TRBV11-3,once,TRBD2
CASSLGSAQAAQYF,TGCGCCAGCAGCTTGGGGAGCGCACAGGCGGCCCAGTACTTC,TRBJ2-5,TRBV5-1,once,-
CASSMAQGILLFSGNTIYF,TGTGCCAGTAGTATGGCCCAGGGCATCCTCCTTTTCTCTGGAAACACCATATATTTT,TRBJ1-3,TRBV19,-,-
CASSPEQGISEAFF,TGTGCCAGCAGTCCTGAACAGGGAATCTCTGAAGCTTTCTTT,TRBJ1-1,TRBV7-9,once,-
CASSSTGAGELFF,TGCGCCAGCAGCTCAACAGGGGCCGGGGAGCTGTTTTTT,TRBJ2-2,TRBV5-1,few,TRBD1
CASSRGQVNTGELFF,TGTGCCAGCAGCCGGGGACAGGTTAACACCGGGGAGCTGTTTTTT,TRBJ2-2,TRBV28,few,TRBD1
CASSLTLAGVDEQFF,TGTGCCAGCAGCTTAACACTAGCGGGAGTCGATGAGCAGTTCTTC,TRBJ2-1,TRBV7-3,-,TRBD2
CASSPLSDSSNTEAFF,TGTGCCAGCTCACCACTCTCGGACAGTTCGAACACTGAAGCTTTCTTT,TRBJ1-1,TRBV18,-,-
CASSFFTGGDTGELFF,TGCGCCAGCAGCTTCTTTACAGGGGGGGACACCGGGGAGCTGTTTTTT,TRBJ2-2,TRBV5-1,-,-
CSYRPRMEQFF,TGCAGCTATCGCCCAAGAATGGAGCAGTTCTTC,TRBJ2-1,TRBV20-1,-,-
CASSIVTNLNQPQHF,TGTGCCAGTAGTATAGTAACAAATCTCAATCAGCCCCAGCATTTT,TRBJ1-5,TRBV19,-,-
CSVATSGTSDTQYF,TGCAGCGTTGCGACTAGCGGGACGTCAGATACGCAGTATTTT,TRBJ2-3,TRBV29-1,-,TRBD2
CASSPRTGITEAFF,TGTGCCAGCTCACCGCGAACCGGGATCACTGAAGCTTTCTTT,TRBJ1-1,TRBV18,-,-
CASSLGGTGPNTQYF,TGCGCCAGCAGCTTGGGAGGGACAGGGCCGAATACGCAGTATTTT,TRBJ2-3,TRBV5-1,-,TRBD1
CASSPQGRTEAFF,TGTGCCAGCAGTCCACAGGGGAGGACTGAAGCTTTCTTT,TRBJ1-1,TRBV2,-,TRBD1
CATSRSISGGSNEQFF,TGTGCCACCAGCAGAAGTATAAGCGGGGGGAGCAATGAGCAGTTCTTC,TRBJ2-1,TRBV15,-,TRBD2
CASHEGRHTDTQYF,TGTGCCAGCCATGAGGGAAGACACACAGATACGCAGTATTTT,TRBJ2-3,TRBV6-6,-,-
CASSLDGQGRSWSTYEQYF,TGTGCCAGCAGCTTAGATGGACAGGGGCGCTCCTGGTCCACCTACGAGCAGTACTTC,TRBJ2-7,TRBV7-9,-,TRBD1
CASSLTGVDGYTF,TGTGCCAGCAGCCTTACAGGGGTTGATGGCTACACCTTC,TRBJ1-2,TRBV6-6,-,TRBD1
CASSLRGPRGGSYNSPLHF,TGTGCCAGCAGCCTTAGAGGTCCTCGCGGAGGAAGCTATAATTCACCCCTCCACTTT,TRBJ1-6,TRBV7-9,-,-
CASSFSEMYEQYF,TGTGCCAGCAGTTTTAGCGAGATGTACGAGCAGTACTTC,TRBJ2-7,TRBV6-6,-,-
CASTLIPGANSPLHF,TGTGCCAGCACTCTTATTCCAGGGGCTAATTCACCCCTCCACTTT,TRBJ1-6,TRBV6-5,once,-
CASSTSDLTGSEQYF,TGTGCCAGCAGCACATCGGACTTGACGGGATCAGAGCAGTACTTC,TRBJ2-7,TRBV9,-,-
CASSPIQEVNYGYTF,TGTGCCAGCTCACCAATCCAGGAAGTCAACTATGGCTACACCTTC,TRBJ1-2,TRBV18,-,-
CASRRLNTEAFF,TGTGCCAGCAGAAGACTTAACACTGAAGCTTTCTTT,TRBJ1-1,TRBV6-5,-,-
CASSSDRYNEQFF,TGTGCCAGCAGTTCGGACAGATACAATGAGCAGTTCTTC,TRBJ2-1,TRBV7-9,-,-
CAYRVVGYTF,TGTGCCTACAGGGTCGTCGGCTACACCTTC,TRBJ1-2,TRBV30,few,-
CSVEVDGAAEAFF,TGCAGCGTTGAAGTTGATGGGGCGGCTGAAGCTTTCTTT,TRBJ1-1,TRBV29-1,-,-
CASSPGTGVEKLFF,TGTGCCAGCAGCCCGGGGACAGGGGTGGAAAAACTGTTTTTT,TRBJ1-4,TRBV5-5,-,TRBD1
CASSPNIHNEQFF,TGTGCCAGCAGCCCAAACATACACAATGAGCAGTTCTTC,TRBJ2-1,TRBV7-8,-,-
CASSPDRSLNQPQHF,TGTGCCAGCAGCCCCGACAGGAGCCTCAATCAGCCCCAGCATTTT,TRBJ1-5,TRBV5-6,-,-
CASRIRDRDSYEQYF,TGTGCCAGCAGGATCCGGGACAGGGACTCCTACGAGCAGTACTTC,TRBJ2-7,TRBV6-5,few,TRBD1
CASSQDRRSGNTIYF,TGTGCCAGCAGCCAGGACAGGCGCTCTGGAAACACCATATATTTT,TRBJ1-3,TRBV6-1,-,TRBD1
CASSVPQLAGDTDTQYF,TGTGCCAGCAGCGTACCTCAACTAGCGGGAGATACAGATACGCAGTATTTT,TRBJ2-3,TRBV9,-,TRBD2
CASSTPVGTDYNEQFF,TGTGCCAGCAGCACCCCGGTTGGGACAGATTACAATGAGCAGTTCTTC,TRBJ2-1,TRBV5-8,-,TRBD1
CASSPGRTINYEQYF,TGTGCCAGTAGTCCGGGGAGGACCATTAACTACGAGCAGTACTTC,TRBJ2-7,TRBV19,-,-
CASSLRDRVNTEAFF,TGCGCCAGCAGCCTTAGGGACAGGGTGAACACTGAAGCTTTCTTT,TRBJ1-1,TRBV5-1,-,TRBD1